The 28 T cell receptor beta chains below were found in one sample sequenced in a study of blood T cell repertoires in COVID-19. The protocol was immunoSEQ multiplex PCR, while the TCRdb copy is restricted to in-frame clones and leaves out a portion. The sample has some 490,000 clones; approximately 85% are singletons. The specimen sequenced was peripheral blood. The receptor set was obtained from a human donor in a cohort sampled during active COVID-19.

This clone was seen a handful of times. This sequence joins TRBV7-9 and TRBJ1-5; D remains ambiguous. CDR3 length equals 15 residues. Germline lookup yields CDR1 SEHNR and CDR2 FQNEAQ (reference sequence). Deletions cut 6 bases from V and 2 bases from J, with 14 bases between. CDR3 amino acids: CASSPLRGGNQPQHF. DNA of the CDR3: TGTGCCAGCAGTCCCTTGCGGGGAGGCAATCAGCCCCAGCATTTT.

This clone was picked up a small number of times. The chain is built from TRBV29-1 and TRBJ1-1, with D unclear. The germline CDR1 and CDR2 sequences are SQVTM and ANQGSEA. The CDR3 is made up of 15 amino acids. The V gene lost 3 bases and the J gene lost 1 base, with 15 bases spanning the gap. CDR3 in amino acids: CSVDLPGVRNTEAFF. CDR3 DNA: TGCAGCGTTGACCTTCCCGGGGTGAGGAACACTGAAGCTTTCTTT. Full variable domain (remainder filled in from reference TRBV29-1 and TRBJ1-1): SAVISQKPSRDICQRGTSLTIQCQVDSQVTMMFWYRQQPGQSLTLIATANQGSEATYESGFVIDKFPISRPNLTFSTLTVSNMSPEDSSIYLCSVDLPGVRNTEAFFGQGTRLTVV.

This chain connects TRBV28 to TRBJ1-6, with 11 bases aligning to TRBD1. Unmatched junction bases numbered 11, after V lost 6 bases and J lost 10 bases. The CDR3 spans 16 residues. CDR1 and CDR2 (germline): MDHEN, SYDVKM. The CDR3 sequence: CASRTPPGQGGSPLHF. The CDR3 DNA sequence: TGTGCCAGCAGAACCCCTCCGGGACAGGGGGGCTCACCCCTCCACTTT.

Only one count was recorded for this clone. This chain uses TRBV15 with TRBJ2-1, with a possible D match to TRBD2 (6 bases). Germline V gene sequence: CDR1 LNHNV, CDR2 YYDKDF (reference sequence). This CDR3 is built from 15 residues. With 0 bases removed from V and 6 bases from J, the gap between germline ends came to 12 bases. The CDR3: CATSRDMGLLNEQFF. The CDR3 DNA reads as TGTGCCACCAGCAGAGATATGGGACTCCTCAATGAGCAGTTCTTC.

The chain uses TRBV7-2 and TRBJ2-7; no clear D gene. CDR3 length equals 12 residues. Germline V gene sequence: CDR1 SGHTA, CDR2 FQGNSA. Trimming left V 5 bases short and J 0 bases short, with 5 bases between. CDR3 bases: TGTGCCAGCAGCCGTTACTCCTACGAGCAGTACTTC. Its protein product is CASSRYSYEQYF.

The V call is TRBV6-2 or TRBV6-3, the J call TRBJ1-5; no definite D call. CDR1 is MNHEY, CDR2 SVGEGT, per germline. The CDR3 runs 15 residues. V lost 5 bases to trimming and J lost 0 bases, with 11 bases between them. The CDR3 DNA sequence: TGTGCCAGCAGTCTCTCAGACTATAGCAATCAGCCCCAGCATTTT. Translated, it gives CASSLSDYSNQPQHF.

This clone has only one observation. The J gene is TRBJ2-7, the V gene TRBV7-3; possibly TRBD2 for D (6 bases). CDR3 length: 15 residues. Germline CDR1 reads SGHTA; CDR2 reads FQGTGA. V was shortened by 6 bases and J by 3 bases, with 18 bases between the two germline ends. CDR3 protein: CASSPQGGMSYEQYF. The CDR3 region has the DNA TGTGCCAGCAGTCCCCAGGGCGGGATGAGCTACGAGCAGTACTTC. Full variable domain (remainder filled in from reference TRBV7-3 and TRBJ2-7): GAGVSQTPSNKVTEKGKYVELRCDPISGHTALYWYRQSLGQGPEFLIYFQGTGAADDSGLPNDRFFAVRPEGSVSTLKIQRTERGDSAVYLCASSPQGGMSYEQYFGPGTRLTVT.

The DNA for the CDR3 is TGTGCCAGCAGTGAAAACCTAGCGGGAGAGGGGACCCAGTACTTC. The encoded protein is CASSENLAGEGTQYF. This chain uses TRBV2 with TRBJ2-5; 10 positions match TRBD2. The ends lost 2 bases at V and 7 bases at J; junction bases unmatched: 7. This CDR3 spans 15 amino acids. Per the germline V gene, CDR1 is SNHLY and CDR2 is FYNNEI.

The CDR3 DNA sequence: TGTGCCAGCAGTTATTCGACAGGGACTGAAGCTTTCTTT. It yields the protein CASSYSTGTEAFF. The rearrangement uses TRBV6-2 or TRBV6-3 and TRBJ1-1; 7 bases agree with TRBD1. In germline, CDR1 is MNHEY, CDR2 SVGEGT. The CDR3 consists of 13 residues. J lost 5 bases, V lost 3 bases, and 3 bases had no gene match.

This rearrangement joins TRBV28 to TRBJ1-1, with 7 bases lining up with TRBD1. Germline V CDR1 and CDR2: MDHEN, SYDVKM. The CDR3 sequence is 15 residues long. J lost 6 bases, V lost 3 bases, and 10 bases had no gene match. CDR3 region: CASSFLRGPHPEAFF. The CDR3 nucleotides are TGTGCCAGCAGTTTTCTGAGGGGGCCCCACCCTGAAGCTTTCTTT.

J is TRBJ2-1 and V is TRBV10-1; 7 bases fit TRBD2. CDR3 length equals 14 residues. V dropped 2 bases and J dropped 2; count of bases not matched to a gene: 0. The germline CDR1 and CDR2 sequences are WNHNN and SYGVQD (reference sequence). The chain's CDR3 is CASSERGAYNEQFF. The DNA for the CDR3 is TGCGCCAGCAGTGAGCGGGGGGCCTACAATGAGCAGTTCTTC.

The gene calls are TRBV7-9 and TRBJ2-2; 7 nucleotides line up with TRBD1. The CDR3 runs 17 residues. CDR1 is SEHNR, CDR2 FQNEAQ, per germline (reference sequence). The J segment lost 2 bases and the V segment lost 1 base, leaving 7 bases of the junction unmatched. The CDR3 loop is CASSLVHRGHNTGELFF. In nucleotides, the CDR3 is TGTGCCAGCAGCTTAGTACACAGGGGACACAACACCGGGGAGCTGTTTTTT.

The genes are TRBV9 and TRBJ2-1, with D perhaps matching TRBD1 (5 bases). The V gene lost 4 bases and the J gene lost 5 bases, with 13 bases spanning the gap. The CDR3 has 14 amino acids. CDR1 and CDR2 (germline): SGDLS, YYNGEE. CDR3 sequence: CASSKQVVNNEQFF. The CDR3 DNA follows: TGTGCCAGCAGCAAACAGGTAGTCAACAATGAGCAGTTCTTC. Drawing the rest from reference TRBV9 and TRBJ2-1, the complete variable domain is DSGVTQTPKHLITATGQRVTLRCSPRSGDLSVYWYQQSLDQGLQFLIQYYNGEERAKGNILERFSAQQFPDLHSELNLSSLELGDSALYFCASSKQVVNNEQFFGPGTRLTVL.

This sequence joins TRBV6-5 and TRBJ1-1; D may be TRBD1 (5 bases). The V gene's germline CDR1 is MNHEY and CDR2 SVGAGI. V gave up 6 bases and J gave up 5 bases, with 13 bases separating them. CDR3 length: 13 residues. The CDR3 region has the DNA TGTGCCAGCAGCTCAGGGAAGATGACTGAAGCTTTCTTT. It encodes CASSSGKMTEAFF.

The rearrangement uses TRBV30 and TRBJ1-2; D possibly corresponds to TRBD1 (6 bases). CDR3 length: 14 residues. Trimming cost V 2 bases and J 7 bases, with 17 bases left between them. The germline gives CDR1 GTSNPN, CDR2 SVGIG (reference sequence). The CDR3 sequence: CAWSPSHRAGGYTF. CDR3 in DNA: TGTGCCTGGAGTCCTTCTCACAGGGCAGGTGGCTACACCTTC.

The V gene is TRBV7-9, the J gene TRBJ1-1; D is unresolved. Trimming took off 7 bases at V and 7 bases at J, with 19 bases between the two ends. The CDR3 loop spans 14 amino acids. From germline, CDR1 is SEHNR and CDR2 FQNEAQ (reference sequence). CDR3 amino acids: CASTRPGESVEAFF. CDR3 coding DNA: TGTGCCAGCACCCGTCCGGGAGAGAGTGTTGAAGCTTTCTTT.

This CDR3 reads CASSSGSSMISYNSPLHF. The CDR3 DNA sequence: TGTGCCAGCAGCTCCGGGTCCTCTATGATCTCCTATAATTCACCCCTCCACTTT. V gene TRBV5-6 combines with J gene TRBJ1-6; D not resolved. Germline CDR1 is SGHDT and CDR2 is YYEEEE. CDR3 length: 18 residues. V gave up 3 bases and J gave up 0 bases, with 16 bases separating them.

The chain combines TRBV30 with TRBJ2-7; D is unclear. CDR1 is GTSNPN and CDR2 is SVGIG in the germline V gene (reference sequence). Trimming left V 5 bases short and J 2 bases short, with 13 bases between. The CDR3 totals 13 residues. CDR3 coding DNA: TGTGCCTGGGTCCCGGTCAATACCTACGAGCAGTACTTC. This translates into CAWVPVNTYEQYF.

This clone has just one count. CDR3 residues: CASSSFTQNRGNEQFF. DNA of the CDR3: TGTGCCAGCAGCTCTTTTACCCAAAACCGCGGAAATGAGCAGTTCTTC. The chain carries TRBV7-9 and TRBJ2-1; D is ambiguous. The CDR3 length is 16 residues. Germline V lookup: CDR1 SEHNR, CDR2 FQNEAQ (reference sequence). V lost 4 bases and J 7 bases, leaving 20 bases between the germline ends.

V is TRBV6-2 or TRBV6-3 and J is TRBJ2-5; D gene unclear. The CDR3 runs 14 residues. Germline CDR1 MNHEY, CDR2 SVGEGT. V gave up 0 bases and J gave up 6 bases, with 11 bases separating them. This CDR3 is CASSYSSLAQTQYF. The CDR3 DNA is TGTGCCAGCAGTTACTCTAGCTTGGCGCAGACCCAGTACTTC.

V gene TRBV30 combines with J gene TRBJ1-2; D remains ambiguous. Between the trimmed V and J ends, which lost 2 bases and 8 bases, there was a span of 9 bases. The CDR3 is 11 amino acids. CDR1 GTSNPN and CDR2 SVGIG come from the germline V gene (reference sequence). The CDR3, as DNA: TGTGCCTGGAGTATCGGAGGGGGCTACACCTTC. As protein: CAWSIGGGYTF.

The genes are TRBV29-1 and TRBJ1-4; perhaps TRBD1 as D (5 bases). The V end was cut by 7 bases, the J end by 6 bases, with 15 bases between. The CDR3 spans 13 residues. CDR1 and CDR2 from the germline V gene are SQVTM and ANQGSEA. The CDR3 nucleotides read TGCAGCGCCCGGGGGGAGAGGTATGAAAAACTGTTTTTT. Translated: CSARGERYEKLFF. The full variable domain, in which reference TRBV29-1 and TRBJ1-4 provide the parts outside the CDR3, is SAVISQKPSRDICQRGTSLTIQCQVDSQVTMMFWYRQQPGQSLTLIATANQGSEATYESGFVIDKFPISRPNLTFSTLTVSNMSPEDSSIYLCSARGERYEKLFFGSGTQLSVL.

V and J are TRBV5-1 and TRBJ1-5; 9 nucleotides align to TRBD1. Germline CDR1 and CDR2: SGHRS and YFSETQ. The CDR3 totals 16 residues. Germline trimming cut 6 bases from V and 6 bases from J; bases unmatched to any gene: 13. CDR3 loop: CASNARGQGFSQPQHF. CDR3 bases: TGCGCCAGCAACGCCCGGGGACAGGGCTTTAGTCAGCCCCAGCATTTT.

This chain links TRBV28 with TRBJ1-2; no clear D. The CDR3 totals 15 residues. Trimming left V 3 bases short and J 4 bases short, with 15 bases between. Looked up from germline, CDR1 is MDHEN and CDR2 is SYDVKM. CDR3 nucleotides: TGTGCCAGCAGTTTCGTCCCCTCCCTAGGCTATGGCTACACCTTC. Its translation: CASSFVPSLGYGYTF.

The chain is built from TRBV29-1 and TRBJ1-5, with 7 bases fitting TRBD1. Per the germline V gene, CDR1 is SQVTM and CDR2 is ANQGSEA. The CDR3 consists of 12 residues. The junction had 2 bases not matched to a gene; V was cut back by 6 bases and J by 3 bases. The CDR3 loop is CSVGQDNQPQHF. In DNA form, the CDR3 reads TGCAGCGTCGGACAGGACAATCAGCCCCAGCATTTT.

This chain joins TRBV29-1 and TRBJ1-1; possibly TRBD1 for D (5 bases). With 3 bases removed from V and 0 bases from J, the gap between germline ends came to 8 bases. The germline gives CDR1 SQVTM, CDR2 ANQGSEA. The CDR3 is made up of 13 amino acids. CDR3 DNA: TGCAGCGTTGAGGACACCCTGAACACTGAAGCTTTCTTT. Protein sequence: CSVEDTLNTEAFF.

This chain links TRBV5-1 with TRBJ1-1, with D hard to call. V lost 4 bases to trimming and J lost 3 bases, with 13 bases between them. The CDR3 has 14 residues. Germline CDR1 is SGHRS and CDR2 is YFSETQ. CDR3 bases: TGCGCCAGCAGCGATCCAGGTGATTACACTGAAGCTTTCTTT. Its protein is CASSDPGDYTEAFF.

The gene calls are TRBV9 and TRBJ2-5; D is undetermined. Germline V gene lookup returns CDR1 SGDLS and CDR2 YYNGEE. Trimming cost V 4 bases and J 1 base, with 14 bases left between them. This CDR3 comprises 15 residues. The CDR3 region is CASSPLSTAQETQYF. The CDR3 DNA sequence: TGTGCCAGCAGCCCTCTTTCTACAGCCCAAGAGACCCAGTACTTC.